This is a list of T cell receptor beta chains from one sample in a study of cytomegalovirus exposure and HLA in healthy donors. The data were produced by immunoSEQ multiplex PCR, yet TCRdb's version contains in-frame clones alone and is incomplete. The sample lists about 200,000 clones, around four fifths occurring once. The specimen was PBMCs. These receptors came from a man aged 45-60 years in good health and CMV-seronegative. Each CDR3 is given with its conserved first and last residue. Fields, in order: D gene, V gene, clone size, J gene, CDR3 DNA, CDR3 protein. D genes are given only for firm matches. Expanded clones are given a class, and other clones once, few, many or no size at all.

>TRBD1|TRBV27|-|TRBJ2-5
TGTGCCAGCAGAGGGGACAGGGGAGTTTGGGGGACCCAGTACTTC
CASRGDRGVWGTQYF
>-|TRBV10-1|-|TRBJ2-7
TGCGCCAGCAGTGAGTGGTCCCGGGGCGAGCAGTACTTC
CASSEWSRGEQYF
>TRBD2|TRBV5-1|-|TRBJ2-7
TGCGCCAGCAGCTTCGCTAGCGGGGGGCTCGAGCAGTACTTC
CASSFASGGLEQYF
>-|TRBV6-1|-|TRBJ2-7
TGTGCCAGCAGTGAAGGTGACTTATACTACGAGCAGTACTTC
CASSEGDLYYEQYF
>TRBD2|TRBV27|-|TRBJ2-2
TGTGCCAGCCAGAGCGGGAGAGTAATGGCCGGGGAGCTGTTTTTT
CASQSGRVMAGELFF
>TRBD2|TRBV7-7|-|TRBJ2-2
TGTGCCAGCAGCTTAGGGCTCCGGGGGGAGACCGGGGAGCTGTTTTTT
CASSLGLRGETGELFF
>-|TRBV4-1|-|TRBJ1-2
TGCGCCAGCAACCCATTAGGGGAGGGCTATGGCTACACCTTC
CASNPLGEGYGYTF
>-|TRBV5-5|-|TRBJ1-2
TGTGCCAGCAGCTTGAAACAGGTCGGGTATGGCTACACCTTC
CASSLKQVGYGYTF
>-|TRBV18|-|TRBJ2-7
TGTGCCAGCTCCCCGGGACAAAGCGAGCAGTACTTC
CASSPGQSEQYF
>TRBD2|TRBV6-5|few|TRBJ2-7
TGTGCCAGCAGCCGAGGGACTAGCGGGAGCTACGAGCAGTACTTC
CASSRGTSGSYEQYF